This is a list of T cell receptor beta chains from one sample in a study of T cell responses to AZD1222 COVID-19 vaccine. Sequenced by immunoSEQ multiplex PCR; TCRdb stores in-frame clones only, minus some. Here the sample spans about 53,000 clones, approximately 84% being singletons. Here the sequenced sample was peripheral blood, taken on day 0 of AZD1222 vaccination. These TCRs come from an adult in good health. The CDR3 runs from the conserved cysteine through the conserved F or W. The D gene is left open where the match is weak. The size of a clone is reported for some rows only, either as once, few or many, or as a class for expanded clones.

TRBV5-1	NA	NA	TRBJ2-5	TGCGCCAGCAGCACCGGACGATCCCAAGAGACCCAGTACTTC	CASSTGRSQETQYF
TRBV7-9	TRBD2	NA	TRBJ2-1	TGTGCCGGACTAGCCGCGGGGCACAATGAGCAGTTCTTC	CAGLAAGHNEQFF
TRBV13	TRBD1	medium-sized	TRBJ2-7	TGTGCCAGCAGCTCCGGGACAGTGGGCCTCGAGCAGTACTTC	CASSSGTVGLEQYF
TRBV6-5	NA	NA	TRBJ2-5	TGTGCCAGCGGGAGGCGGGGAGGACAAGAGACCCAGTACTTC	CASGRRGGQETQYF
TRBV6-5	NA	NA	TRBJ2-5	TGTGCCAGCAGCCATCCGGGGCAGGGTGGCGAGACCCAGTACTTC	CASSHPGQGGETQYF
TRBV5-4	NA	once	TRBJ2-4	TGTGCCAGCAGGGCTTCGGGAGCCAAAAACATTCAGTACTTC	CASRASGAKNIQYF
TRBV5-1	NA	NA	TRBJ2-7	TGCGCCAGCAGCTTGGCCGCAGGGGCCAGGGAGCAGTACTTC	CASSLAAGAREQYF
TRBV5-1	NA	NA	TRBJ2-6	TGCGCCAGCAGCGACACAGGGTATGAGGCCAACGTCCTGACTTTC	CASSDTGYEANVLTF
TRBV5-1	NA	once	TRBJ1-2	TGCGCCAGCAGCTTGGCGGGTAACTATGGCTACACCTTC	CASSLAGNYGYTF
TRBV28	NA	NA	TRBJ2-4	TGTGCCGCCGTCGACAGGACGGCCAAAAACATTCAGTACTTC	CAAVDRTAKNIQYF
TRBV7-2	NA	NA	TRBJ2-6	TGTGCCAGCAGCTTAAGTGCGACAGCGTCTGGGGCCAACGTCCTGACTTTC	CASSLSATASGANVLTF
TRBV11-3	NA	NA	TRBJ2-7	TGTGCCAGCAGCTTAGAGGGGGCAGACGAGCAGTACTTC	CASSLEGADEQYF
TRBV11-1	TRBD1	NA	TRBJ1-1	TGTGCCAGCAGAGCTGGGACAGGGGGCGAGTACACTGAAGCTTTCTTT	CASRAGTGGEYTEAFF
TRBV11-3	NA	NA	TRBJ2-7	TGTGCCAGCAGCTTATCCCAGTTGGACGAGCAGTACTTC	CASSLSQLDEQYF
TRBV5-4	TRBD1	NA	TRBJ2-7	TGTGCCAGCAGCCGTATGACAGGGGGCAGGTACGAGCAGTACTTC	CASSRMTGGRYEQYF